This TCR beta chain was profiled in a study of siplizumab effects on memory and regulatory T cells. The study's findings and limits: The mean Treg-derived percentage of mappable alloreactive CD4+ clones was 55% to 80% with siplizumab compared with 25% to 30% in controls.

This CDR3 is 16 amino acids long. V lost 1 base, J lost 1 base, and 4 bases stayed unmatched. Germline assignment: CDR1 KGHSH and CDR2 LQKENI. Worth noting for this clone: Its antigen is currently unknown.

Profiling relied on immunoSEQ multiplex PCR, and the TCRdb table lists in-frame clones only, not all of them. This sample has approximately 100,000 clones, with about nine tenths found just once. This chain joins TRBV18 and TRBJ2-7; 10 bases line up with TRBD2. This receptor was identified in a human donor in good health. The sample was non-Treg CD4+ T cells sorted from blood. CDR3 sequence reads: CASSPLAGGGSYEQYF. The CDR3 bases are TGTGCCAGCTCACCACTAGCGGGAGGCGGATCCTACGAGCAGTACTTC. Based on the CDR3 plus reference TRBV18 and TRBJ2-7, the full variable domain is NAGVMQNPRHLVRRRGQEARLRCSPMKGHSHVYWYRQLPEEGLKFMVYLQKENIIDESGMPKERFSAEFPKEGPSILRIQQVVRGDSAAYFCASSPLAGGGSYEQYFGPGTRLTVT.